Listed here are 29 T cell receptor beta chains from one sample, sequenced in a study of blood T cells in healthy people across ages. A second PCR of about 6 to 12 cycles used a sample-barcoded 5' primer and a J-beta primer mix. TCRdb re-called the 5' RACE reads with MiXCR, one entry per CDR3 protein. The table records about a million distinct CDR3 sequences, 35% to 40% of them present only once. Sequences were obtained from blood. The receptors shown here come from a man between 18 and 35 years old in good health.

The chain is built from TRBV12-3 or TRBV12-4 and TRBJ1-6, with D unclear. The V and J ends lost 6 bases and 7 bases respectively, with 13 bases between them. The CDR3 spans 14 residues. CDR3 in DNA: TGTGCCAGCAGACAACCGGGTCTAAATTCACCCCTCCACTTT. Amino acids: CASRQPGLNSPLHF.

The V gene is TRBV5-1, the J gene TRBJ1-4, with TRBD1 identical over 9 bases. Looked up from germline, CDR1 is SGHRS and CDR2 is YFSETQ. This CDR3 has 15 amino acids. Trimming took 7 bases from V and 4 from J; bases not matched to a gene: 8. CDR3 sequence reads: CASRTQGARNEKLFF. CDR3 DNA sequence: TGCGCCAGCCGTACACAGGGGGCCCGTAATGAAAAACTGTTTTTT.

This chain joins TRBV30 and TRBJ2-1; no definite D call. CDR3 length: 13 amino acids. Trimming took off 1 base at V and 5 bases at J, with 9 bases between the two ends. CDR1 and CDR2 from the germline V gene are GTSNPN and SVGIG (reference sequence). CDR3 DNA sequence: TGTGCCTGGAGTGATGCAGTACACAATGAGCAGTTCTTC. Its protein product is CAWSDAVHNEQFF. The variable domain in full, completed from reference TRBV30 and TRBJ2-1, reads SQTIHQWPATLVQPVGSPLSLECTVEGTSNPNLYWYRQAAGRGLQLLFYSVGIGQISSEVPQNLSASRPQDRQFILSSKKLLLSDSGFYLCAWSDAVHNEQFFGPGTRLTVL.

The sample holds a few counts of this clonotype. Possible read error: a much larger clone is one base away. This chain joins TRBV6-1 and TRBJ2-7; no firm D call. The length of the CDR3 is 12 residues. In germline, CDR1 is MNHNS, CDR2 SASEGT. V was pared by 4 bases and J by 7 bases, with 11 bases between. CDR3 nucleotides: TGTGCCAGCAGTGCAGCCTACAATGAGCAGTACTTC. This gives the protein CASSAAYNEQYF.

For this clonotype: At one boundary the junction diverges from the germline segment, which might be a read error. V is TRBV7-2 and J is TRBJ1-1; D ambiguous. The germline gives CDR1 SGHTA, CDR2 FQGNSA. The CDR3 has 14 amino acids. The CDR3 region has the DNA TGTGTCAGCAGCTTAGGTCACGCGGGTAGTGAAGCTTTCTTT. This codes for CVSSLGHAGSEAFF.

J is TRBJ2-1 and V is TRBV12-3 or TRBV12-4; 7 positions match TRBD2. After removal of 5 bases from V and 9 bases from J, the junction contained 10 bases not matched to a gene. The CDR3 spans 14 residues. The DNA of the CDR3 is TGTGCCAGCAGTCGCGGACTAGAGCTCTTTGAGCAGTTCTTC. It translates to CASSRGLELFEQFF.

The rearrangement joins TRBV15 to TRBJ1-2; D is possibly TRBD1 (5 bases). V was trimmed by 1 base and J by 6 bases, leaving 9 bases between them. Germline V lookup: CDR1 LNHNV, CDR2 YYDKDF (reference sequence). The CDR3 length is 13 residues. For the CDR3, the DNA is TGTGCCACCAGCAGAGGCCGGGGGGATGGCTACACCTTC. As protein: CATSRGRGDGYTF.

The chain links TRBV20-1 to TRBJ1-2, with 7 bases aligning to TRBD1. Looked up from germline, CDR1 is DFQATT and CDR2 is SNEGSKA (reference sequence). After removal of 3 bases from V and 2 bases from J, the junction contained 3 bases not matched to a gene. CDR3 length: 13 residues. CDR3 protein: CSASWDSNYGYTF. The CDR3 nucleotides are TGCAGTGCTAGCTGGGACAGCAACTATGGCTACACCTTC.

This rearrangement joins TRBV12-3 or TRBV12-4 to TRBJ2-5, with TRBD2 matching over 11 bases. This CDR3 region has 15 residues. The junction had 8 bases not matched to a gene; V was cut back by 8 bases and J by 3 bases. In nucleotides, the CDR3 is TGTGCCAGCTCTCTCCCGGGACTAGCGGAAGAGACCCAGTACTTC. It specifies CASSLPGLAEETQYF.

The chain carries TRBV12-3 or TRBV12-4 and TRBJ1-2; no firm D call. Trimming stripped 8 bases from V and 5 bases from J, with 15 bases between. The length of the CDR3 is 13 residues. CDR3 coding DNA: TGTGCCAGCGTAAACCTTGGGCGTTATGGCTACACCTTC. Protein sequence: CASVNLGRYGYTF.

This clonotype was counted only a few times. The rearrangement joins TRBV6-6 to TRBJ2-2; weak D call: TRBD2 (5 bases). The CDR3 consists of 14 residues. In germline, CDR1 is MNHNY, CDR2 SVGAGI (reference sequence). Between the trimmed V and J ends, which lost 4 bases and 7 bases, there was a span of 13 bases. CDR3 residues: CASSSEVGGGELFF. For the CDR3, the DNA is TGTGCCAGCAGTTCGGAGGTCGGAGGCGGGGAGCTGTTTTTT.

Here the CDR3 DNA reads TGTGCCAGCAGCCGCTTCGCCTGGAGGGGGGAAACTAGCACAGATACGCAGTATTTT. This sequence encodes CASSRFAWRGETSTDTQYF. The rearrangement links TRBV3-1 to TRBJ2-3; the D gene could be TRBD1 or TRBD2 (6 bases each). CDR3 length equals 19 residues. CDR1 is LGHDT, CDR2 YNNKEL, per germline (reference sequence). V was pared by 4 bases and J by 0 bases, with 23 bases between.

V and J are TRBV6-5 and TRBJ2-5; D perhaps matches TRBD1 (5 bases). The V end lost 0 bases, the J end lost 2 bases, and 7 bases lay between the germline ends. CDR3 length: 14 amino acids. Germline V CDR1 and CDR2: MNHEY, SVGAGI. The CDR3 DNA follows: TGTGCCAGCAGTTACTCGTACAGGCAAGAGACCCAGTACTTC. Amino acids: CASSYSYRQETQYF.

In its sample, this clonotype was seen a few times. J is TRBJ1-6 and V is TRBV13; weak D call: TRBD1 (6 bases). The germline V gene has CDR1 PRHDT and CDR2 FYEKMQ (reference sequence). This CDR3 has 14 residues. Trimming took off 5 bases at V and 4 bases at J, with 9 bases between the two ends. The CDR3 DNA reads as TGTGCCAGCAGCACCGGACAGTATAATTCACCCCTCCACTTT. Residues: CASSTGQYNSPLHF.

This clonotype was observed a few times. V usage is TRBV7-2 and J usage is TRBJ2-3; 10 bases align to TRBD1. Germline loops: CDR1 SGHTA, CDR2 FQGNSA. The CDR3 is 16 residues long. The V segment lost 3 bases and the J segment 6 bases; nucleotides outside the gene matches: 9. DNA for the CDR3: TGTGCCAGCAGCTTGGGCCGGGACAGGGGATACGATACGCAGTATTTT. As protein: CASSLGRDRGYDTQYF.

V gene TRBV5-1 combines with J gene TRBJ1-5; D gene unclear. CDR1 is SGHRS, CDR2 YFSETQ, per germline. CDR3 length: 15 amino acids. V was pared by 1 base and J by 5 bases, with 13 bases between. For the CDR3, the DNA is TGCGCCAGCAGCTTGCTAGGAGGCCAAGATCAGCCCCAGCATTTT. This translates into CASSLLGGQDQPQHF.

The chain has TRBV19 and TRBJ1-2; D remains unclear. The CDR3 runs to 11 residues. Germline V gives CDR1 LNHDA, CDR2 SQIVND (reference sequence). V was shortened by 6 bases and J by 10 bases, with 12 bases between the two germline ends. CDR3 in amino acids: CASSGQDDYTF. The CDR3 region has the DNA TGTGCCAGTAGCGGTCAAGATGACTACACCTTC. The variable domain in full, completed from reference TRBV19 and TRBJ1-2, reads DGGITQSPKYLFRKEGQNVTLSCEQNLNHDAMYWYRQDPGQGLRLIYYSQIVNDFQKGDIAEGYSVSREKKESFPLTVTSAQKNPTAFYLCASSGQDDYTFGSGTRLTVV.

This clonotype turned up a few times. The chain couples TRBV7-2 to TRBJ2-3; D possibly uses TRBD1 or TRBD2 (6 bases each). The CDR3 covers 15 residues. Per germline, CDR1 SGHTA and CDR2 FQGNSA. The ends were cut back, 0 bases at V and 5 bases at J, with 12 bases in the middle. This CDR3 reads CASSLASGAGDTQYF. The CDR3 DNA sequence: TGTGCCAGCAGCTTAGCGTCGGGGGCGGGAGATACGCAGTATTTT. Variable domain in full (rest from reference TRBV7-2 and TRBJ2-3): GAGVSQSPSNKVTEKGKDVELRCDPISGHTALYWYRQSLGQGLEFLIYFQGNSAPDKSGLPSDRFSAERTGGSVSTLTIQRTQQEDSAVYLCASSLASGAGDTQYFGPGTRLTVL.

This clonotype was detected only a few times. The rearrangement joins TRBV20-1 to TRBJ2-1; unclear D gene. V dropped 6 bases and J dropped 9 bases, with 12 bases sitting between them. The CDR3 sequence is 11 residues long. CDR1 and CDR2 from the germline V gene are DFQATT and SNEGSKA (reference sequence). CDR3 in amino acids: CSATQVLEQFF. The CDR3 coding sequence is TGCAGTGCCACCCAGGTTCTTGAGCAGTTCTTC.

This clonotype came up a few times. The genes are TRBV12-3 or TRBV12-4 and TRBJ1-1; D is undetermined. There are 16 residues in the CDR3. Trimming left V 7 bases short and J 1 base short, with 19 bases between. CDR3: CASNAEAILANTEAFF. CDR3 nucleotides: TGTGCCAGCAACGCCGAGGCAATTTTGGCGAACACTGAAGCTTTCTTT.

The V gene is TRBV10-3, the J gene TRBJ2-7, with a tentative D call TRBD1 (6 bases). Germline CDR1 is ENHRY and CDR2 is SYGVKD. The length of the CDR3 is 16 residues. The V and J ends lost 2 bases and 0 bases respectively, with 14 bases between them. The CDR3 protein is CAISEGTGIASYEQYF. As DNA, the CDR3 is TGTGCCATCAGTGAGGGAACAGGGATTGCCTCCTACGAGCAGTACTTC.

The sample holds one count of this clonotype. The V call is TRBV9, the J call TRBJ1-4, with 8 bases that match TRBD1. The ends lost 0 bases at V and 5 bases at J; junction bases unmatched: 9. Germline lookup yields CDR1 SGDLS and CDR2 YYNGEE. The CDR3 extends over 17 amino acids. The CDR3 bases are TGTGCCAGCAGCGTAGGTATCAGGGGGCGCGAAAATGAAAAACTGTTTTTT. This codes for CASSVGIRGRENEKLFF. Full variable domain (missing parts from reference TRBV9 and TRBJ1-4): DSGVTQTPKHLITATGQRVTLRCSPRSGDLSVYWYQQSLDQGLQFLIQYYNGEERAKGNILERFSAQQFPDLHSELNLSSLELGDSALYFCASSVGIRGRENEKLFFGSGTQLSVL.

The V call is TRBV7-9, the J call TRBJ2-1; the D is unclear. There are 12 residues in the CDR3. Trimming removed 6 bases from V and 6 bases from J, with 9 bases in between. CDR1 is SEHNR, CDR2 FQNEAQ, per germline (reference sequence). The CDR3 region is CASRIGVNEQFF. CDR3 bases: TGTGCCAGCAGGATTGGGGTCAATGAGCAGTTCTTC. Full variable domain (missing parts from reference TRBV7-9 and TRBJ2-1): DTGVSQNPRHKITKRGQNVTFRCDPISEHNRLYWYRQTLGQGPEFLTYFQNEAQLEKSRLLSDRFSAERPKGSFSTLEIQRTEQGDSAMYLCASRIGVNEQFFGPGTRLTVL.

The chain joins TRBV7-2 to TRBJ2-5, with TRBD2 matching over 11 bases. Germline lookup yields CDR1 SGHTA and CDR2 FQGNSA. Trimming took 3 bases from V and 4 from J; bases not matched to a gene: 7. The CDR3 extends over 16 amino acids. CDR3 bases: TGTGCCAGCAGCTTCGGGACTAGCGGTCCGTTAGAGACCCAGTACTTC. Translating it yields CASSFGTSGPLETQYF. Drawing the rest from reference TRBV7-2 and TRBJ2-5, the complete variable domain is GAGVSQSPSNKVTEKGKDVELRCDPISGHTALYWYRQSLGQGLEFLIYFQGNSAPDKSGLPSDRFSAERTGGSVSTLTIQRTQQEDSAVYLCASSFGTSGPLETQYFGPGTRLLVL.

The chain links TRBV10-3 to TRBJ1-1; weak D call: TRBD1 (5 bases). V gave up 1 base and J gave up 4 bases, with 13 bases separating them. From germline, CDR1 is ENHRY and CDR2 SYGVKD. The CDR3 length is 15 residues. CDR3 sequence: CAISEFPDQGTEAFF. CDR3 sequence (DNA): TGTGCCATCAGTGAGTTCCCAGACCAGGGCACTGAAGCTTTCTTT.

At least ten counts were recorded for this clonotype. V gene TRBV10-3 combines with J gene TRBJ2-7, with D possibly TRBD1 on 6 matching bases. The CDR3 is 15 amino acids. V shed 2 bases and J shed 0 bases, with 11 bases lying between them. CDR1 and CDR2 from the germline V gene are ENHRY and SYGVKD. The CDR3 DNA sequence: TGTGCCATCAGTGAGCCCGACAGGAACTCCTACGAGCAGTACTTC. Encoded protein: CAISEPDRNSYEQYF.

This clonotype has more than one count but fewer than ten. The chain employs TRBV29-1 and TRBJ1-4; D call uncertain. CDR1 SQVTM and CDR2 ANQGSEA come from the germline V gene. This CDR3 has 13 residues. The CDR3 sequence is CSYRGPTNEKLFF. CDR3 DNA sequence: TGCAGTTACCGAGGGCCAACTAATGAAAAACTGTTTTTT.

The chain employs TRBV29-1 and TRBJ2-5, with D unclear. The J call is in doubt because the DNA end fits TRBJ2-7 better. Germline CDR1 SQVTM, CDR2 ANQGSEA. CDR3 length: 12 amino acids. The CDR3 sequence is CSVGEQSYEQYF. As DNA, the CDR3 is TGCAGCGTTGGTGAGCAGAGTTACGAGCAGTACTTC.

The sample holds many counts of this clonotype. This chain uses TRBV7-2 with TRBJ2-3; the D gene is possibly TRBD2 (6 bases). The V gene lost 0 bases and the J gene lost 4 bases, with 11 bases spanning the gap. The CDR3 consists of 15 residues. Looked up from germline, CDR1 is SGHTA and CDR2 is FQGNSA. CDR3 nucleotide sequence: TGTGCCAGCAGCTTAGCTAAGGGAGGATCAGATACGCAGTATTTT. It translates to CASSLAKGGSDTQYF.